This T cell receptor beta chain was observed in a study of T cell responses to AZD1222 COVID-19 vaccine. With V trimmed by 0 bases and J by 8 bases, 6 bases remained unmatched. The CDR3 has 15 amino acids. CDR1 LGHDT and CDR2 YNNKEL come from the germline V gene (reference sequence). This table comes from immunoSEQ multiplex PCR, and its TCRdb copy is limited to in-frame clones, with some not included. Among approximately 110,000 clones listed, roughly 84% were seen once. Sample: peripheral blood, taken on day 0 of AZD1222 vaccination. The clonotype originates from an adult in good health. V usage is TRBV3-1 (or the pseudogene TRBV3-2) and J usage is TRBJ2-1; TRBD2 aligns across 8 bases. The CDR3 DNA follows: TGTGCCAGCAGCCAAGATCCATTTAGCGGGGATGAGCAGTTCTTC. Protein sequence: CASSQDPFSGDEQFF.